This T cell receptor (beta chain) was retrieved from a study of somatic mutations in cytotoxic T cells in rheumatoid arthritis. For the study at large: Patients had approximately 31 ml EDTA blood drawn right after diagnosis, before any treatment. Certain T-cell populations stained with V beta antibodies were FACS-sorted to nearly 100% purity, and V beta1+ cells were TCRB-sequenced.

As originally analysed: Large patient CD8+ clones, those above 1%, rarely matched published virus-specific TCRB sequences. Assay: immunoSEQ multiplex PCR; the TCRdb copy retains only in-frame clones and omits some. V, J and clone size were drawn from that table, and D and trimming were deduced from the DNA. The table records under 20,000 clones, roughly 65% of them present only once. Isolating CD4+ and CD8+ cells involved positive magnetic bead selection on an AutoMACS. Their purity was then checked by flow cytometry. The germline CDR1 and CDR2 sequences are SGHVS and FNYEAQ. The length of the CDR3 is 14 residues. V shed 3 bases, J shed 5 bases, and the junction held 6 bases outside the gene matches.

This TCR derives from an adult with rheumatoid arthritis. Sequences were obtained from CD8+ T cells sorted from blood. The rearrangement uses TRBV7-6 and TRBJ1-2; the match to TRBD1 covers 7 bases. CDR3 DNA sequence: TGTGCCAGCAGCTTGACAGGGTCGTCTTATGGCTACACCTTC. Its translation is CASSLTGSSYGYTF. Using reference TRBV7-6 and TRBJ1-2 for the parts outside the CDR3, the full variable domain is GAGVSQSPRYKVTKRGQDVALRCDPISGHVSLYWYRQALGQGPEFLTYFNYEAQQDKSGLPNDRFSAERPEGSISTLTIQRTEQRDSAMYRCASSLTGSSYGYTFGSGTRLTVV.